Listed below are T cell receptor beta chains from one sample, sequenced in a study of blood T cell repertoires in COVID-19. Clones were read by immunoSEQ multiplex PCR, and TCRdb kept only the in-frame ones, dropping some. This sample has roughly 150,000 clones; 82% occur once, and the top ten carry about 4.3%. Material: peripheral blood. These receptors all come from a woman older than 75 with acute or convalescent COVID-19. The CDR3 runs from the conserved cysteine through the conserved F or W. D genes are given only for firm matches. The size of a clone is reported for some rows only, either as once, few or many, or as a class for expanded clones.

clone size,J gene,D gene,V gene,CDR3 DNA,CDR3 protein
-,TRBJ1-1,TRBD1,TRBV6-5,TGTGCCAGCAAGCAGGGGGAAGGGATGAACACTGAAGCTTTCTTT,CASKQGEGMNTEAFF
once,TRBJ2-7,-,TRBV5-1,TGCGCCAGCAGCTTGGCCGCGGGACAGTTCTACGAGCAGTACTTC,CASSLAAGQFYEQYF
-,TRBJ2-5,-,TRBV12-2,TGTGCAAGTCGCCAAGAAAGCGGGAGGGCCGGGGAGACCCAGTACTTC,CASRQESGRAGETQYF
-,TRBJ1-2,TRBD1,TRBV27,TGTGCCAGCAGTTTAAGGAGAACAGGGGGCTACTATGGCTACACCTTC,CASSLRRTGGYYGYTF
-,TRBJ1-5,-,TRBV12-3/TRBV12-4,TGTGCCAGCAGTTTAATAGAGCATCAGCCCCAGCATTTT,CASSLIEHQPQHF
-,TRBJ2-3,TRBD2,TRBV5-1,TGCGCCAGTGCACCGCGGGGGACTTACACAGATACGCAGTATTTT,CASAPRGTYTDTQYF
-,TRBJ1-6,-,TRBV27,TGTGCCAGCAGTTCCCAGGGTAATTCACCCCTCCACTTT,CASSSQGNSPLHF
-,TRBJ2-7,-,TRBV15,TGTGCCACCAGCAGGTTTAGGGAGTCCTACGAGCAGTACTTC,CATSRFRESYEQYF
-,TRBJ2-7,-,TRBV15,TGTGCCACCAGCAGAGATCGGGGACACTCCTACGAGCAGTACTTC,CATSRDRGHSYEQYF
many,TRBJ2-6,-,TRBV27,TGTGCCAGCAGGACTCAGGCCAACGTCCTGACTTTC,CASRTQANVLTF
-,TRBJ2-7,TRBD2,TRBV5-1,TGCGCCAGCAGCTTGGAGCGGGATTACTACGAGCAGTACTTC,CASSLERDYYEQYF
-,TRBJ2-7,TRBD2,TRBV13,TGTGCCAGCAGCTTAGGTGGGCGGGGGGGCGCCTACGAGCAGTACTTC,CASSLGGRGGAYEQYF
-,TRBJ1-6,TRBD1,TRBV9,TGTGCCAGCAGCGTAGGGAGGGGGCTAGGGATTTCACCCCTCCACTTT,CASSVGRGLGISPLHF
-,TRBJ2-5,-,TRBV7-9,TGTGCCAGCAGCCAAAATGGGCCTTCGGAGACCCAGTACTTC,CASSQNGPSETQYF
-,TRBJ2-7,-,TRBV2,TGTGCCACTTTAGACAGGAGCTCCTACGAGCAGTACTTC,CATLDRSSYEQYF
-,TRBJ2-7,-,TRBV30,TGTGCCTGGAGGATGAAGGGGACCTACGAGCAGTACTTC,CAWRMKGTYEQYF
-,TRBJ2-1,-,TRBV7-8,TGTGCCAGCAGCCCGCGTCGCGGGGTTAATGAGCAGTTCTTC,CASSPRRGVNEQFF
-,TRBJ2-4,-,TRBV24-1,TGTGCCACCAGTGGTATAGTCCCGGACAACCTTTACTTC,CATSGIVPDNLYF
-,TRBJ2-7,-,TRBV19,TGTGCCAGTAGTATGACAGTTACTTCCTACGAGCAGTACTTC,CASSMTVTSYEQYF
-,TRBJ1-2,-,TRBV21-1,TGTGCCAGCAGCAATCTACCTGACCATTTCGACAGGGTCTTGGACACCTTC,CASSNLPDHFDRVLDTF
-,TRBJ1-2,TRBD1,TRBV5-1,TGCGCCAGCAGCTTGGGACAGGGGACGGGCTACACCTTC,CASSLGQGTGYTF
-,TRBJ2-2,TRBD1,TRBV6-1,TGTGCCAGCAGTGAGGAATGGGTGGACAGGCCGGAGCTGTTTTTT,CASSEEWVDRPELFF
-,TRBJ2-1,-,TRBV28,TGTGCCAGCAGCGCCTGGACTAAGGCTGAGCAGTTCTTC,CASSAWTKAEQFF
-,TRBJ2-7,-,TRBV11-2,TGTGCCAGCAGCTCCCCTCGCGTGGGGGGAAGGGAGCAGTACTTC,CASSSPRVGGREQYF
few,TRBJ1-5,TRBD1,TRBV19,TGTGCCGCGGGGCAGGGGGCTTGGGATAGCAATCAGCCCCAGCATTTT,CAAGQGAWDSNQPQHF
-,TRBJ1-3,TRBD1,TRBV9,TGTGCCAGCAGCGTAGCCGGGGGGCAGGGGGCGTCGGGAAACACCATATATTTT,CASSVAGGQGASGNTIYF
-,TRBJ1-4,TRBD1,TRBV5-5,TGTGCCAGCAGCTTGGCCGGAGGGACAGGGGGTGAAAAACTGTTTTTT,CASSLAGGTGGEKLFF
-,TRBJ2-3,TRBD2,TRBV28,TGTGCCAGCAGCCGCGTGGCTGGGGACTACACAGATACGCAGTATTTT,CASSRVAGDYTDTQYF
few,TRBJ2-1,-,TRBV29-1,TGCAGCGTTGAACACAGGGTTGGCCACAATGAGCAGTTCTTC,CSVEHRVGHNEQFF
few,TRBJ1-2,-,TRBV10-3,TGTGCCACGAGGACAGCCTTCTATGGCTACACCTTC,CATRTAFYGYTF
-,TRBJ1-4,-,TRBV5-6,TGTGCCAGCGGAAGGGCAGGGTACGAAGAAAAACTGTTTTTT,CASGRAGYEEKLFF
-,TRBJ1-1,-,TRBV7-9,TGTGCCAGCAGCCTTAGTCCCGTCAACACTGAAGCTTTCTTT,CASSLSPVNTEAFF
-,TRBJ2-3,-,TRBV5-6,TGTGCCAGCAGCCAAAACAACGCAGATACGCAGTATTTT,CASSQNNADTQYF
-,TRBJ2-1,-,TRBV2,TGTGCCAGCAGTGAAGCCAACTACAATGAGCAGTTCTTC,CASSEANYNEQFF
few,TRBJ2-1,-,TRBV24-1,TGTGCCACCAGTGATCCCCGGTCGCATGAGCAGTTCTTC,CATSDPRSHEQFF
-,TRBJ2-7,-,TRBV12-3/TRBV12-4,TGTGCCAGCAGTTTAAGGCAGGGCTACGAGCAGTACTTC,CASSLRQGYEQYF
-,TRBJ1-5,-,TRBV24-1,TGTGCCACCAGTGATTCGTCAGGGGAACAGCCCCAGCATTTT,CATSDSSGEQPQHF
few,TRBJ1-5,-,TRBV27,TGTGCCAGCAGTCGACTGGACAGAGCAGATCAGCCCCAGCATTTT,CASSRLDRADQPQHF
-,TRBJ2-1,TRBD2,TRBV4-2,TGTGCCAGCAGCCAAGTGAGGGCTAGCGGGAGATACAATGAGCAGTTCTTC,CASSQVRASGRYNEQFF
once,TRBJ2-3,-,TRBV19,TGTGCCAGTAGTACCTCTCAGGGGAGGGGGCAGTATTTT,CASSTSQGRGQYF
-,TRBJ2-3,TRBD2,TRBV10-1,TGCGCCAGCAGTGAAGCGGGGACGGCTAGCACAGATACGCAGTATTTT,CASSEAGTASTDTQYF
-,TRBJ2-3,TRBD2,TRBV9,TGTGCCAGCACCCTTAGCGGGGGCACAGATACGCAGTATTTT,CASTLSGGTDTQYF
-,TRBJ1-5,-,TRBV2,TGTGCCAGCAGGGAGACAGAGAATAGCAATCAGCCCCAGCATTTT,CASRETENSNQPQHF
-,TRBJ2-6,TRBD2,TRBV6-5,TGTGCCAGCAGTAGCGGGACGGCTGGGGCCAACGTCCTGACTTTC,CASSSGTAGANVLTF
once,TRBJ2-5,-,TRBV3-1/TRBV3-2,TGTGCCAGCAGCCATGCTCCTGGGACAGGATGGGGGGGCTACCAAGAGACCCAGTACTTC,CASSHAPGTGWGGYQETQYF
-,TRBJ2-5,TRBD2,TRBV27,TGTGCCAGCATAGGTCTGGCGGGAGGGCAAGAGACCCAGTACTTC,CASIGLAGGQETQYF
-,TRBJ2-4,TRBD2,TRBV5-4,TGTGCCAGCAGCCGCGGGGGGGCCAAAAACATTCAGTACTTC,CASSRGGAKNIQYF
few,TRBJ1-1,-,TRBV29-1,TGCAGCGCGACCGGCGGTGGGGGCGCGGTTTCCCACAACACTGAAGCTTTCTTT,CSATGGGGAVSHNTEAFF
-,TRBJ1-2,TRBD1,TRBV7-9,TGTGCCAGCAGTCGGGGACAGGCCAGCTATGGCTACACCTTC,CASSRGQASYGYTF
-,TRBJ1-1,-,TRBV5-5,TGTGCCAGCAGCCCGGACAGCGGCACAACTGAAGCTTTCTTT,CASSPDSGTTEAFF